Here is one TCR beta chain with its context. The antigen is not known. These data come from a study of cytomegalovirus exposure and HLA in healthy donors. The V segment lost 3 bases and the J segment 1 base; nucleotides outside the gene matches: 4. Per germline, CDR1 MNHNY and CDR2 SVGAGI (reference sequence). The CDR3 is made up of 15 amino acids. Method: immunoSEQ multiplex PCR; TCRdb's copy keeps in-frame clones and lacks some. The sample has 210,000 or so clones, around 88% seen once. Findings and caveats of the study: The study labeled about 160 TCR beta chains cytomegalovirus-associated. Rare sequences made up most TCRs, while some public TCRs were found in many donors. According to a later analysis, TCR clusters from the first cohort tended to co-occur in the 110 or so validation repertoires.

The sequence was obtained from a woman under 30 in good health and CMV-seronegative. The sequenced sample was PBMCs. J is TRBJ2-3 and V is TRBV6-6, with 7 nucleotides matching TRBD2. The CDR3 nucleotides are TGTGCCAGCAGTTATACTAGCGACGGCACAGATACGCAGTATTTT. Translated: CASSYTSDGTDTQYF.